These 27 T cell receptor beta chains were all obtained from the same sample, sequenced in a study of Tregs in tolerant kidney transplant recipients. Method: immunoSEQ multiplex PCR; TCRdb's copy keeps in-frame clones and lacks some. Found here are about 110,000 clones, 85% to 90% of them singletons; the top ten hold more than 0.3%. This specimen was CD4+ T cells from blood, taken before the transplant. The receptors shown here come from a human donor who received a combined kidney and bone marrow transplant.

This chain joins TRBV11-2 and TRBJ1-1; possible D gene TRBD1, 6 bases. Trimming pared 0 bases from V and 4 bases from J, leaving 15 bases between. Germline-derived CDR1 and CDR2 are SGHAT and FQNNGV. The CDR3 spans 16 residues. CDR3 amino acids: CASSLDPLGRGTEAFF. In DNA, the CDR3 is TGTGCCAGCAGCTTAGACCCGTTGGGCAGGGGCACTGAAGCTTTCTTT.

V gene TRBV4-3 combines with J gene TRBJ2-1, with 7 nucleotides matching TRBD2. Germline CDR1 is LGHNA and CDR2 is YSLEER. This CDR3 spans 14 amino acids. The V and J ends lost 4 bases and 8 bases, in that order; junction bases with no gene match: 8. The CDR3 here is CASSPGEAGDEQFF. The CDR3 bases are TGCGCCAGCAGCCCCGGAGAGGCGGGGGATGAGCAGTTCTTC.

This chain connects TRBV29-1 to TRBJ1-2; D not resolved. Trimming cost V 6 bases and J 4 bases, with 15 bases left between them. The length of the CDR3 is 13 residues. Germline CDR1 is SQVTM and CDR2 is ANQGSEA. In DNA, the CDR3 is TGCAGCGTGGGGATGGGAGTAAGCTATGGCTACACCTTC. Translated: CSVGMGVSYGYTF.

V usage is TRBV5-1 and J usage is TRBJ1-2, with a weak D call TRBD1 (6 bases). Germline CDR1 SGHRS, CDR2 YFSETQ. The V end was cut by 2 bases, the J end by 4 bases, with 18 bases between. This CDR3 region has 16 residues. CDR3 nucleotides: TGCGCCAGCAGCTTTCACCCGGGACAACCCATCTATGGCTACACCTTC. Translation: CASSFHPGQPIYGYTF. Together with reference TRBV5-1 and TRBJ1-2, the CDR3 gives the full variable domain: KAGVTQTPRYLIKTRGQQVTLSCSPISGHRSVSWYQQTPGQGLQFLFEYFSETQRNKGNFPGRFSGRQFSNSRSEMNVSTLELGDSALYLCASSFHPGQPIYGYTFGSGTRLTVV.

The chain carries TRBV5-6 and TRBJ2-5; the D gene is possibly TRBD1 (6 bases). V was pared by 0 bases and J by 4 bases, with 16 bases between. Germline CDR1 is SGHDT and CDR2 is YYEEEE. This CDR3 is built from 16 residues. This CDR3 is CASSLARGILRETQYF. In DNA form, the CDR3 reads TGTGCCAGCAGCTTGGCCAGGGGTATATTGCGAGAGACCCAGTACTTC.

The chain carries TRBV11-2 and TRBJ2-7; tentative D call: TRBD1 (6 bases). CDR1 and CDR2 (germline): SGHAT, FQNNGV. Deletions cut 3 bases from V and 4 bases from J, with 16 bases between. The CDR3 length is 15 residues. The CDR3 region has the DNA TGTGCCAGCAGCTTTGGGGGCACAGGATTATACGAGCAGTACTTC. Amino acids: CASSFGGTGLYEQYF.

As for this clone: One end of the junction fails to match germline, which may point to a read error. The chain has TRBV6-5 and TRBJ2-7; 12 bases are shared with TRBD2. Germline loops: CDR1 MNHEY, CDR2 SVGAGI. There are 14 residues in the CDR3. The CDR3 reads CASTPGTSGRIISF. Here the CDR3 DNA reads TGTGCCAGCACCCCCGGCACTAGCGGGAGGATAATCTCCTTC.

The chain joins TRBV7-9 to TRBJ1-1; D gene unclear. Per germline, CDR1 SEHNR and CDR2 FQNEAQ (reference sequence). The ends were cut back, 5 bases at V and 6 bases at J, with 7 bases in the middle. There are 11 residues in the CDR3. The CDR3: CASSRQAEAFF. CDR3 in DNA: TGTGCCAGCAGCCGCCAGGCTGAAGCTTTCTTT. Based on the CDR3 plus reference TRBV7-9 and TRBJ1-1, the full variable domain is DTGVSQNPRHKITKRGQNVTFRCDPISEHNRLYWYRQTLGQGPEFLTYFQNEAQLEKSRLLSDRFSAERPKGSFSTLEIQRTEQGDSAMYLCASSRQAEAFFGQGTRLTVV.

This clone was seen a handful of times. This CDR3 is CASSEDRVKSQPQHF. The CDR3 coding sequence is TGTGCCAGCAGTGAGGACAGGGTGAAGAGTCAGCCCCAGCATTTT. V usage is TRBV6-4 and J usage is TRBJ1-5, with 8 bases identical to TRBD1. CDR1 is MRHNA, CDR2 SNTAGT, per germline. The junction had 7 bases not matched to a gene; V was cut back by 3 bases and J by 6 bases. The CDR3 is 15 residues long.

This clone was detected a few times. DNA of the CDR3: TGTGCCATCAGTGAGTACAGGGGTGATGAGCAGTTCTTC. Amino acids: CAISEYRGDEQFF. The chain is built from TRBV10-3 and TRBJ2-1; 7 nucleotides match TRBD1. From germline, CDR1 is ENHRY and CDR2 SYGVKD. J gave up 8 bases and V 1 base, and 2 bases lay outside the gene matches. The CDR3 length is 13 residues.

The CDR3 spells CASSYQGQVNTGELFF. The DNA of the CDR3 is TGTGCCAGCAGTTACCAGGGACAGGTGAACACCGGGGAGCTGTTTTTT. The rearrangement uses TRBV6-6 and TRBJ2-2; TRBD1 matches at 8 bases. The germline CDR1 and CDR2 sequences are MNHNY and SVGAGI (reference sequence). The CDR3 spans 16 residues. With 2 bases clipped from V and 1 base from J, the junction kept 3 bases outside the gene matches.

The V gene is TRBV10-3, the J gene TRBJ2-3, with 7 positions matching TRBD2. Germline CDR1 and CDR2: ENHRY and SYGVKD. With V trimmed by 4 bases and J by 6 bases, 13 bases remained unmatched. This CDR3 is built from 16 residues. CDR3 nucleotide sequence: TGTGCCATCAGTGGAATGTCGGGGGGTACCTATGATACGCAGTATTTT. It translates to CAISGMSGGTYDTQYF.

This clone was seen only once. The V call is TRBV18, the J call TRBJ2-5, with D perhaps TRBD2 (6 bases). The end of the DNA fits TRBJ2-7 better, so the J call may be wrong. There are 12 residues in the CDR3. Germline CDR1 is KGHSH and CDR2 is LQKENI. The CDR3: CASSKGGDEQYF. In nucleotides, the CDR3 is TGTGCCAGCTCAAAGGGAGGCGACGAGCAGTACTTC.

The rearrangement joins TRBV11-2 to TRBJ2-5; 8 bases fit TRBD2. This CDR3 is 14 amino acids long. Germline trimming cut 5 bases from V and 6 bases from J; bases unmatched to any gene: 8. CDR1 and CDR2 from the germline V gene are SGHAT and FQNNGV. The CDR3 loop is CASSETGGAQTQYF. The CDR3 region has the DNA TGTGCCAGCAGCGAAACGGGGGGGGCGCAGACCCAGTACTTC.

The rearrangement uses TRBV15 and TRBJ2-7; perhaps TRBD2 as D (5 bases). This CDR3 contains 14 residues. CDR1 and CDR2 from the germline V gene are LNHNV and YYDKDF (reference sequence). V lost 3 bases and J 5 bases, leaving 14 bases between the germline ends. For the CDR3, the DNA is TGTGCCACCAGCAGGAGAGGGTATAGTGACGAGCAGTACTTC. Encoded protein: CATSRRGYSDEQYF.

The chain employs TRBV7-2 and TRBJ1-1, with no clear D. The CDR3 has 14 amino acids. The V end was cut by 1 base, the J end by 5 bases, with 11 bases between. The germline CDR1 and CDR2 sequences are SGHTA and FQGNSA. The CDR3 bases are TGTGCCAGCAGCTTAGAAAGCGGCCGGACTGAAGCTTTCTTT. Its translation: CASSLESGRTEAFF.

V usage is TRBV2 and J usage is TRBJ2-3, with D possibly being TRBD2 (6 bases). The CDR3 is made up of 14 amino acids. V lost 4 bases to trimming and J lost 0 bases, with 8 bases between them. CDR1 is SNHLY, CDR2 FYNNEI, per germline. CDR3 region: CASSALASTDTQYF. CDR3 sequence (DNA): TGTGCCAGCAGTGCACTAGCTAGCACAGATACGCAGTATTTT. Supplemented by reference TRBV2 and TRBJ2-3, the full variable domain reads EPEVTQTPSHQVTQMGQEVILRCVPISNHLYFYWYRQILGQKVEFLVSFYNNEISEKSEIFDDQFSVERPDGSNFTLKIRSTKLEDSAMYFCASSALASTDTQYFGPGTRLTVL.

This chain uses TRBV28 with TRBJ2-7, with TRBD1 matching over 12 bases. Per germline, CDR1 MDHEN and CDR2 SYDVKM. CDR3 length equals 14 residues. The V and J ends lost 8 bases and 4 bases, in that order; junction bases with no gene match: 6. In nucleotides, the CDR3 is TGTGCCAGCTCCGGGACAGGGGGCGGGTACGAGCAGTACTTC. It yields the protein CASSGTGGGYEQYF.

The CDR3: CASSSGTANEAFF. The CDR3 bases are TGTGCCAGCAGTTCCGGGACAGCAAATGAAGCTTTCTTT. The V gene is TRBV28, the J gene TRBJ1-1; 7 nucleotides match TRBD1. This CDR3 is built from 13 residues. Germline V gene sequence: CDR1 MDHEN, CDR2 SYDVKM. V lost 4 bases, J lost 7 bases, and 6 bases stayed unmatched.

The V gene is TRBV14, the J gene TRBJ1-1; D call uncertain. The V and J ends lost 3 bases and 2 bases respectively, with 16 bases between them. Germline V lookup: CDR1 SGHDN, CDR2 FVKESK. The CDR3 is 16 amino acids. CDR3 in DNA: TGTGCCAGCAGCCAGTATGCAGGCCACTCAAACACTGAAGCTTTCTTT. Translation: CASSQYAGHSNTEAFF.

This clone was seen more than once but under ten times. V usage is TRBV6-5 and J usage is TRBJ1-2, with 7 bases matching TRBD1. The CDR3 covers 12 residues. The germline CDR1 and CDR2 sequences are MNHEY and SVGAGI. The J segment lost 8 bases and the V segment lost 6 bases, leaving 6 bases of the junction unmatched. The DNA of the CDR3 is TGTGCCAGCAGGACAGGGCTTGGGGGCTACACCTTC. Translating gives CASRTGLGGYTF.

The chain combines TRBV2 with TRBJ2-1; 9 nucleotides match TRBD2. V was clipped by 0 bases and J by 8 bases; unmatched bases: 5. This CDR3 contains 15 residues. Germline V gene data show CDR1 as SNHLY and CDR2 as FYNNEI. CDR3 DNA: TGTGCCAGCAGTGAAGCGCGAGTAGCGGGGGATGAGCAGTTCTTC. Residues: CASSEARVAGDEQFF.

V is TRBV10-1 and J is TRBJ2-1; weak D call: TRBD1 (6 bases). V was clipped by 2 bases and J by 7 bases, with 9 bases between them. From germline, CDR1 is WNHNN and CDR2 SYGVQD (reference sequence). The CDR3 contains 13 residues. CDR3 sequence: CASSEGGGNEQFF. For the CDR3, the DNA is TGCGCCAGCAGTGAGGGGGGCGGGAATGAGCAGTTCTTC.

The V and J genes are TRBV19 and TRBJ2-3; 8 bases agree with TRBD2. Per the germline V gene, CDR1 is LNHDA and CDR2 is SQIVND (reference sequence). CDR3 size: 13 residues. V gave up 3 bases and J gave up 8 bases; unmatched junction bases: 4. CDR3 in amino acids: CASSMGLEGTQYF. The CDR3 bases are TGTGCCAGTAGTATGGGACTAGAGGGTACGCAGTATTTT.

The chain joins TRBV4-1 to TRBJ2-1; a possible D gene is TRBD1 (7 bases). The V and J ends lost 4 bases and 0 bases respectively, with 28 bases between them. Germline V gene lookup returns CDR1 MGHRA and CDR2 YSYEKL. CDR3 length: 21 residues. CDR3 nucleotides: TGCGCCAGCAGCCCGAGGGGCTTTACAGGGGTTGCGGGGAGCTCCTACAATGAGCAGTTCTTC. Residues: CASSPRGFTGVAGSSYNEQFF.

This chain uses TRBV7-2 with TRBJ2-3; possibly TRBD1 for D (6 bases). Germline V gene lookup returns CDR1 SGHTA and CDR2 FQGNSA. The V end was cut by 2 bases, the J end by 4 bases, with 7 bases between. CDR3 length: 13 amino acids. CDR3 coding DNA: TGTGCCAGCAGCTTACAGGGGTCAGATACGCAGTATTTT. Encoded protein: CASSLQGSDTQYF.

The chain has TRBV5-1 and TRBJ2-6; 12 bases are a match to TRBD1. Trimming cost V 4 bases and J 2 bases; bases outside gene matches: 7. The CDR3 is 18 residues long. Germline V CDR1 and CDR2: SGHRS, YFSETQ. In DNA form, the CDR3 reads TGCGCCAGCAGCATCCGGGACAGGGGGCGAGCTGGGGCCAACGTCCTGACTTTC. Amino acids: CASSIRDRGRAGANVLTF.